This T cell receptor (beta chain) was recorded in a study of T cells in Graves' hyperthyroidism and ophthalmopathy. Researchers took RNA transcripts and amplified the TCR beta CDR3 regions from them. The HTBI primer set drove a first-round RT-PCR of the TCR CDR3. From the multiplex PCR reads, TCRdb called clonotypes with MiXCR, one entry per CDR3 protein. This sample has approximately 700,000 distinct CDR3 sequences, with nearly 45% found just once. Concerning this clonotype itself: No conserved phenylalanine or tryptophan is present at the end of the CDR3, so a read error is the likely explanation.

The CDR3 runs to 17 residues. The trim removed 2 bases at V and 5 bases at J, leaving 14 bases unmatched. Germline loops: CDR1 SGHAT, CDR2 FQNNGV. The chain has TRBV11-2 and TRBJ1-1; 7 bases are a match to TRBD1. This TCR came from an adult man with Graves' disease, either hyperthyroidism or ophthalmopathy (not recorded which). The sample was peripheral blood or thyroid tissue (not recorded which). The CDR3 loop is CASSLSRQGRGGTEAFL. CDR3 nucleotides: TGTGCCAGCAGCTTATCCCGACAGGGTAGGGGTGGAACTGAAGCTTTCCTT.